This T cell receptor beta chain is from a study of cytomegalovirus exposure and HLA in healthy donors (dated by TCRdb to the late 2010s). With respect to the entire study: According to an earlier analysis of 587 of the donors, roughly 180 million T cells yielded 95 million to 140 million unique TCR beta sequences and about 300 Gb of sequence data. Donor age, sex, ethnicity and CMV serostatus were collected together with the repertoire data. Several DR-DQ haplotypes were treated as single units for association and clustering because of strong linkage in the cohort. Genome-wide SNP genotypes for about 55% of the 666 donors were used in a later genetic analysis, which treated that subset as a discovery cohort. In an earlier analysis of around 540 of the donors, high-throughput TCR beta sequencing was used to judge whether each TCR beta V gene segment behaved as functional or pseudogenic. An early release that covered some 640 HLA-typed donors contained around 300 gigabases of sequencing data and around 85 million unique TCR sequences. The study aimed to test whether signatures of past pathogen exposure could be identified by cataloging public T cell receptors. The genetic ancestry cluster associated with self-reported Caucasian donors included over 80% of the roughly 380 genotyped donors. The number of donors typed differed by locus, with about 629-640 for A, B, C, DRB1 and DQB1, around 500 for DQA1, 600 to 610 for DPA1, and around 460 for DPB1. The study used immunosequencing to profile the T cell repertoires of some 600 subjects and linked those repertoires to cytomegalovirus serostatus. HLA typing included class I and class II loci at four-digit resolution. All discovery cohort repertoires had been generated on a single sequencing platform. Along with the roughly 700-subject first cohort, a separate validation cohort of approximately 110 different subjects was used. In the later analysis, no new phenotypic data were used to find candidate immune exposures; instead, reliance was placed on TCR beta sequences and their occurrence across donors. To study patterns of TCR occurrence, a later analysis re-analyzed previously published TCR beta repertoires from 700 or so donors and added high-resolution HLA genotyping. High-throughput TCR immunosequencing, statistical association of individual TCRs with disease status, and machine learning were combined to predict cytomegalovirus infection status. On average, around 240,000 unique TCR beta nucleotide sequences were sequenced per donor among about 400 genotyped donors of the cohort, with roughly 18% of those sequences being non-productive.

As for this clone: The clone's antigen remains unknown. Base qualities are not at hand, and no much larger clone is one base apart.

Reading the germline V gene gives CDR1 SGHDT and CDR2 YYEEEE. Trimming takes 0 bases from V and 7 bases from J, and the germline ends sit 8 bases apart. The CDR3 numbers 13 residues from cysteine through phenylalanine. Only CDR3 DNA is held: 39 bases, read in frame from base 1. Here is what the overall study found, with its caveats: A further reported finding was that TCR beta sequences accurately predicted the HLA-A and HLA-B alleles for most subjects in the first cohort. A few of the identified cytomegalovirus-associated TCR beta chains were confirmed in vitro to be specific for cytomegalovirus antigens. Most TCR sequences were seen in very few donors, while some public TCRs were found in many individuals. Over 15 rarely observed V segments, including chromosome 9 orphons, were excluded from the earlier analysis of just under 600 of the donors because counts were too low. A later genetic analysis reported fewer N-insertions in productive TCRs among donors in an Asian-associated ancestry cluster than the approximately 670-donor mean. The sequencing pipeline was judged likely to have produced a cluster of highly shared sequence variants as a technical artifact. When HLA alleles, especially DR and DQ, strongly co-occurred, attributing TCR associations to individual alleles was difficult. V-gene and J-gene trimming of TCR beta chains was associated with a missense DCLRE1C variant in a later genetic analysis, and the association was replicated in an independent cohort. Because HLA typing was missing for some donors at each locus, association tests included only the typed subset. Presence/absence analyses assumed roughly uniform sequencing depth across donors, an assumption that may not hold. In a later analysis, most CMV-associated TCR beta chains were found to appear HLA-restricted, with HLA associations seemingly driven largely by CMV exposure. The 87-base-pair reads could not distinguish some IMGT-functional V segments, including TRBV6-2 and TRBV6-3, so those segments were excluded. A later analysis associated about 17,000 TCR beta sequences with specific HLA alleles at a false discovery rate of 0.05. In this cohort, only TCR beta chains were sequenced, and detectable features were limited by the absence of alpha or paired-chain data. CMV serostatus was the only immune exposure information available for the cohort. The study gave a list of around 170 TCR beta chains associated with cytomegalovirus. Linkage disequilibrium might explain the correlated functional status among segregating V segments, but an unknown experimental factor could not be ruled out. In both the original and validation cohorts, the classifier was reported to diagnose cytomegalovirus status with high specificity and sensitivity. Broadly in line with IMGT annotations, most TCR beta V segments showed up in productive rearrangements about 87% or about 30% of the time in an earlier analysis of 587 of the donors. A later analysis found that TCR association rates varied across HLA loci, with DRB1 alleles showing the most associated TCRs and HLA-C alleles the fewest. A later analysis found that HLA-associated TCR beta chains were more clonally expanded and had lower generation probabilities than equally common non-associated chains. The authors suggested that the approach could potentially be generalized to other disease states and immunological phenotypes. A later analysis reported that several top co-occurrence clusters appeared linked to parvovirus B19, influenza, CMV and Epstein-Barr virus.

The cohort was made up of 666 healthy bone marrow donors. At the time of sampling, all cohort members were nominally healthy, though unrecorded immune exposures were likely present. The donor tested CMV seropositive, placing the donor among the roughly 300 seropositive members of the cohort. Every donor gave a peripheral blood sample, and the peripheral blood mononuclear cells from that sample were used for TCR beta sequencing. Genomic DNA extraction from the blood cell samples was performed with the Qiagen DNeasy Blood Extraction Kit. The library was generated by the immunoSEQ multiplex PCR assay. A mixture of 60 forward primers for TCR Vbeta segments and 13 reverse primers for TCR Jbeta segments was used in the multiplex PCR. Amplification of the CDR3 region of rearranged TCR beta genes was performed with a multiplex PCR assay on genomic DNA. The amplified TCR beta libraries were sequenced on the Illumina HiSeq System as 87-base-pair reads. The authors processed their data as follows. A later analysis counted around 72 million unique TCR beta chains across the 666 repertoires, and 10 million to 12 million of these chains were shared by at least two donors. Raw reads were error-corrected and collapsed into unique sequences by a nearest-neighbor algorithm in which closely related sequences were merged to remove PCR and sequencing errors. Alignment of CDR3 sequences to IMGT reference sequences was used to assign V, D and J gene segments. Each retained sequence needed at least a six-nucleotide match to both a V gene segment and a J gene segment. A rearrangement counted as productive if the CDR3 had no stop codons and remained in frame with V and J, and every other rearrangement counted as non-productive. Following IMGT convention, CDR3 was defined as the stretch from the second conserved V-encoded cysteine up to the conserved J-encoded phenylalanine. The earlier analysis of 500 to 600 of the donors excluded sequences that lacked an unambiguous match to a single V gene segment. In an earlier analysis of 450 to 700 of the donors, V segments were called functional above 56.7% productive rearrangements and were called segregating when the between-donor standard deviation exceeded 5%. To diagnose cytomegalovirus status from the catalog of TCR beta chain sequences, a statistical classification framework was built. In a later analysis, V and J genes were assigned by comparing TCR nucleotide sequences against IMGT/GENE-DB human TR gene sequences. Using the TCRdist pipeline, a later analysis assigned CDR3 sequences along with most-parsimonious VDJ recombination scenarios. In a later analysis, each TCR beta chain was defined by its CDR3 amino acid sequence together with its V-gene family, and reads lacking a unique V-gene family were excluded. In a later analysis, around 650 highly shared, low-generation-probability nucleotide sequences were removed to address suspected cross-contamination and a sequencing artifact. In a later analysis, a clonal expansion index for each public chain was calculated from normalized within-repertoire ranks of inferred template counts. In a later analysis, generation probabilities were computed with a VDJ recombination model fitted to out-of-frame rearrangements, and the resulting probabilities were checked against IGoR. In a later analysis, TCR-TCR, TCR-HLA and TCR-CMV co-occurrence was scored with hypergeometric tests, and a repertoire-size bias correction was applied to TCR pairs. A later analysis estimated false discovery rates by permuting HLA or CMV assignments 20 times. In a later analysis, co-occurring TCRs were grouped using DBSCAN, and TCRdist sequence similarity was added for clustering within HLA-allele-positive subsets. Co-occurrence clustering excluded repertoires with fewer than 30,000 or more than 120,000 public chains, plus five with anomalous nucleotide sharing. In its TCRdb copy, this immuneACCESS table keeps in-frame sequences only and misses some clones. Where compared with another copy, unresolved V genes explain less than half of these, and the others have no known cause. Clonal size and the V and J genes are those of that table, whereas D and trimming came from the DNA. Recorded for this sample are some 150,000 clones; about 64% of them occurred a single time. The ten largest clones add up to roughly 7% of the sample.

The sequence came from a woman between 55 and 75 years old in good health and CMV-seropositive. This sequence uses TRBV5-6 and TRBJ2-1, with the D gene uncertain. Sequencing input: PBMCs. In nucleotides, the sequence is TGTGCCAGCAGCTTGGGAGGATCTAATGAGCAGTTCTTC. The encoded protein is CASSLGGSNEQFF.